This entry lists 20 T cell receptor beta chains sequenced from one sample in a study of T cell clones after liver transplantation. Clones were read by immunoSEQ multiplex PCR, and TCRdb kept only the in-frame ones, dropping some. This repertoire shows about 6,000 clones, around 30% found once; its top ten account for about 5.5%. Sequencing of dividing CFSE-low cells from the MLR defined alloreactive TCRbeta sequences. No cognate antigen is known for these TCRs. Sequencing was done on a sample of CD4+ T cells from cultured PBMCs. All receptors come from a human patient who received a liver transplant. The graft donor may be the source of some T cells.

By sample share, this clone is medium-sized. This sequence joins TRBV6-6 and TRBJ1-2, with D tentatively TRBD1 (6 bases). Per germline, CDR1 MNHNY and CDR2 SVGAGI (reference sequence). CDR3 length equals 14 residues. The V gene lost 2 bases and the J gene lost 6 bases, with 13 bases spanning the gap. The CDR3 here is CASSYPQGRNGYTF. CDR3 nucleotides: TGTGCCAGCAGTTACCCACAGGGCCGGAATGGCTACACCTTC.

The chain combines TRBV10-1 with TRBJ2-1, with 14 bases identical to TRBD2. The CDR3 consists of 18 residues. With 0 bases clipped from V and 8 bases from J, the junction kept 9 bases outside the gene matches. Germline assignment: CDR1 WNHNN and CDR2 SYGVQD (reference sequence). The CDR3 sequence is CASSESTGLAGGADEQFF. The CDR3 DNA sequence: TGCGCCAGCAGTGAGTCGACCGGACTAGCGGGAGGAGCAGATGAGCAGTTCTTC.

There are a few counts of this clone. The V and J genes are TRBV30 and TRBJ2-5, with D possibly being TRBD2 (6 bases). Germline V gives CDR1 GTSNPN, CDR2 SVGIG (reference sequence). The CDR3 has 12 amino acids. The germline V and J ends were trimmed by 3 bases and 6 bases, with 11 bases remaining between them. DNA for the CDR3: TGTGCCTGGAGGGTGGGGGGTAAGACCCAGTACTTC. The encoded protein is CAWRVGGKTQYF.

The chain links TRBV6-6 to TRBJ2-7; TRBD1 might be the D (6 bases). V lost 4 bases and J lost 4, with 11 bases in between. The CDR3 has 13 amino acids. Germline V CDR1 and CDR2: MNHNY, SVGAGI (reference sequence). The CDR3, as DNA: TGTGCCAGCAGTTCCCCGACAGGATACGAGCAGTACTTC. Its translation is CASSSPTGYEQYF.

This clone was recorded a few times. The chain is built from TRBV7-3 and TRBJ2-1, with 8 bases matching TRBD1. V lost 6 bases, J lost 7 bases, and 14 bases stayed unmatched. Germline V CDR1 and CDR2: SGHTA, FQGTGA. CDR3 size: 16 residues. The CDR3 DNA follows: TGTGCCAGCAGGTCAACCGGTGGCAGGGGGCGAAATGAGCAGTTCTTC. Translated: CASRSTGGRGRNEQFF.

This clone is categorized as medium-sized. This chain uses TRBV7-2 with TRBJ2-3; D is perhaps TRBD1 or TRBD2 (5 bases each). Germline values: CDR1 SGHTA, CDR2 FQGNSA. The CDR3 runs to 14 residues. Deletions cut 1 base from V and 3 bases from J, with 8 bases between. The CDR3 is CASSLGGKTDTQYF. The CDR3 DNA follows: TGTGCCAGCAGCTTAGGGGGGAAAACAGATACGCAGTATTTT.

Relative to its sample, this clone is medium-sized. The chain has TRBV7-9 and TRBJ2-7, with 9 bases identical to TRBD1. Trimming cost V 5 bases and J 6 bases; bases outside gene matches: 8. There are 14 residues in the CDR3. CDR1 is SEHNR and CDR2 is FQNEAQ in the germline V gene (reference sequence). The CDR3 sequence is CASSPGTGYAEQYF. Here the CDR3 DNA reads TGTGCCAGCAGCCCTGGGACAGGGTATGCCGAGCAGTACTTC.

As to this clone: A junction boundary mismatches the germline segment, possibly from a read error. The V and J genes are TRBV11-2 and TRBJ2-3; D is possibly TRBD1 or TRBD2 (5 bases each). Germline lookup yields CDR1 SGHAT and CDR2 FQNNGV. The CDR3 consists of 14 residues. This CDR3 reads CASSPGTWTDTQYF. CDR3 coding DNA: TGCGCCAGCAGCCCGGGGACCTGGACGGATACGCAGTATTTT.

Only a few counts were recorded for this clone. This chain joins TRBV28 and TRBJ2-7; D is perhaps TRBD1 or TRBD2 (7 bases each). The CDR3 is made up of 13 amino acids. Germline assignment: CDR1 MDHEN and CDR2 SYDVKM. V shed 10 bases and J shed 4 bases, with 17 bases lying between them. CDR3 region: CAIRRGGQYEQYF. The CDR3 DNA reads TGTGCCATACGCAGGGGGGGCCAGTACGAGCAGTACTTC.

CDR3 sequence reads: CASSSTPVQPQHF. In DNA form, the CDR3 reads TGTGCCAGCAGCTCCACCCCGGTCCAGCCCCAGCATTTT. The chain is built from TRBV7-8 and TRBJ1-5; D is uncertain. From germline, CDR1 is SGHVS and CDR2 FQNEAQ. The length of the CDR3 is 13 residues. The V end was cut by 4 bases, the J end by 7 bases, with 11 bases between. Full variable domain (missing parts from reference TRBV7-8 and TRBJ1-5): GAGVSQSPRYKVAKRGQDVALRCDPISGHVSLFWYQQALGQGPEFLTYFQNEAQLDKSGLPSDRFFAERPEGSVSTLKIQRTQQEDSAVYLCASSSTPVQPQHFGDGTRLSIL.

In its sample, this clone was seen a few times. This chain uses TRBV27 with TRBJ2-7, with no clear D. Germline V lookup: CDR1 MNHEY, CDR2 SMNVEV (reference sequence). This CDR3 comprises 11 residues. V shed 4 bases and J shed 7 bases, with 8 bases lying between them. The CDR3 bases are TGTGCCAGCAGTTCACAGTGGGAGCAGTACTTC. Translated, it gives CASSSQWEQYF.

This rearrangement joins TRBV15 to TRBJ2-1; TRBD2 aligns across 11 bases. Germline CDR1 is LNHNV and CDR2 is YYDKDF (reference sequence). The CDR3 sequence is 16 residues long. The junction had 11 bases not matched to a gene; V was cut back by 6 bases and J by 7 bases. The CDR3 loop reads CATSYSGRAVGNEQFF. CDR3 nucleotides: TGTGCCACCAGTTATAGCGGGAGGGCCGTGGGTAATGAGCAGTTCTTC.

This clone was picked up a small number of times. The chain uses TRBV9 and TRBJ2-1; the match to TRBD2 covers 9 bases. Trimming cost V 4 bases and J 1 base; bases outside gene matches: 15. CDR1 is SGDLS, CDR2 YYNGEE, per germline. CDR3 length equals 19 residues. The CDR3 loop is CASSPRVGSGSHSYNEQFF. CDR3 DNA sequence: TGTGCCAGCAGCCCCCGCGTGGGTAGCGGGAGTCATTCCTACAATGAGCAGTTCTTC.

Notes on this clone: Just one base apart from a much larger clone, this may be a read error. This sample also contains other DNA sequences that code for the same CDR3. This chain joins TRBV4-1 and TRBJ1-5; weak D call: TRBD1 (5 bases). The CDR3 covers 14 residues. Trimming took off 4 bases at V and 2 bases at J, with 9 bases between the two ends. The germline V gene encodes CDR1 MGHRA and CDR2 YSYEKL. CDR3 loop: CASSPGAGNQPQHF. CDR3 in DNA: TGCGCCAGCAGCCCCGGGGCAGGCAATCAGCCCCAGCATTTT.

Only a few counts were recorded for this clone. The chain carries TRBV9 and TRBJ1-2; D unclear. Germline values: CDR1 SGDLS, CDR2 YYNGEE. V shed 1 base and J shed 7 bases, with 11 bases lying between them. This CDR3 has 13 amino acids. The CDR3 spells CASSVRPNGGYTF. The CDR3 DNA reads as TGTGCCAGCAGCGTAAGACCCAACGGTGGCTACACCTTC. The full variable domain, with the rest looked up from reference TRBV9 and TRBJ1-2, is DSGVTQTPKHLITATGQRVTLRCSPRSGDLSVYWYQQSLDQGLQFLIQYYNGEERAKGNILERFSAQQFPDLHSELNLSSLELGDSALYFCASSVRPNGGYTFGSGTRLTVV.

This clone has only a few counts. The rearrangement links TRBV6-1 to TRBJ2-3; the match to TRBD2 covers 12 bases. Germline V gene lookup returns CDR1 MNHNS and CDR2 SASEGT. The V gene end was trimmed by 6 bases and the J gene end by 3 bases; junction bases not matched to a gene: 4. The CDR3 sequence is 15 residues long. The CDR3 spells CASSPSGRVTDTQYF. CDR3 DNA sequence: TGTGCCAGCAGCCCTAGCGGGAGGGTGACAGATACGCAGTATTTT.

V gene TRBV19 combines with J gene TRBJ1-5; D is perhaps TRBD1 (5 bases). V lost 5 bases, J lost 7 bases, and 15 bases lay in between. The CDR3 totals 14 residues. CDR1 and CDR2 (germline): LNHDA, SQIVND (reference sequence). The CDR3 region is CASSRGDYLQPQHF. The CDR3 nucleotides read TGTGCCAGTAGTCGGGGGGACTATTTGCAGCCCCAGCATTTT.

This clone turned up a few times. The CDR3 coding sequence is TGTGCCAGCAGTCCCTTCGGGGGAGTCGCCCAGCATTTT. Protein product: CASSPFGGVAQHF. The chain employs TRBV6-5 and TRBJ1-5, with a tentative D call TRBD1 (5 bases). The CDR3 runs to 13 residues. The germline V and J ends were trimmed by 5 bases and 11 bases, with 16 bases remaining between them. Per germline, CDR1 MNHEY and CDR2 SVGAGI.

This clone was observed a handful of times. The chain is built from TRBV28 and TRBJ1-5; 7 bases map to TRBD1. Germline trimming cut 5 bases from V and 0 bases from J; bases unmatched to any gene: 4. The germline CDR1 and CDR2 sequences are MDHEN and SYDVKM. The CDR3 has 15 amino acids. CDR3 amino acids: CASSGQEYSNQPQHF. The CDR3 bases are TGTGCCAGCAGTGGACAGGAGTATAGCAATCAGCCCCAGCATTTT. The full variable domain, its missing parts supplied by reference TRBV28 and TRBJ1-5, is DVKVTQSSRYLVKRTGEKVFLECVQDMDHENMFWYRQDPGLGLRLIYFSYDVKMKEKGDIPEGYSVSREKKERFSLILESASTNQTSMYLCASSGQEYSNQPQHFGDGTRLSIL.

This clone was counted only a few times. V gene TRBV28 combines with J gene TRBJ1-6; perhaps TRBD1 as D (5 bases). V dropped 4 bases and J dropped 8 bases, with 15 bases sitting between them. The CDR3 covers 15 residues. Per germline, CDR1 MDHEN and CDR2 SYDVKM. DNA of the CDR3: TGTGCCAGCAGTTCAATGGACACTGCCGATTCACCCCTCCACTTT. It specifies CASSSMDTADSPLHF. The full variable domain, its missing parts supplied by reference TRBV28 and TRBJ1-6, is DVKVTQSSRYLVKRTGEKVFLECVQDMDHENMFWYRQDPGLGLRLIYFSYDVKMKEKGDIPEGYSVSREKKERFSLILESASTNQTSMYLCASSSMDTADSPLHFGNGTRLTVT.